This TCR beta chain was sequenced during a study of CD8 T cells in ankylosing spondylitis. CDR1 is MDHEN, CDR2 SYDVKM, per germline. The CDR3 consists of 15 residues. Trimming removed 1 base from V and 0 bases from J, with 7 bases in between. As the method for making TCR beta libraries, quantitative 5'-RACE with molecular barcodes was used. TCRdb recomputed calls from the 5' RACE reads with MiXCR, one row per CDR3 protein. Of roughly 700,000 distinct CDR3 sequences in the sample, under 20% were seen once. A remark on this clonotype: Its antigen is currently unknown.

Study-level findings and limits: It was reported that disease-linked clones were significantly enriched in matched ankylosing spondylitis synovial fluid. Disease-linked clones bore a CD8+ phenotype and were relatively rare in peripheral blood. Among TCR beta sequences, a motif of under ten highly homologous variants appeared characteristic of ankylosing spondylitis blood. Prior literature has documented some motif variants in synovial fluid and blood from reactive arthritis.

The TCR comes from a male donor with ankylosing spondylitis. The chain employs TRBV28 and TRBJ2-1; D is undetermined. Sequencing used blood, either unsorted or a sorted T cell fraction (not recorded which). The CDR3 coding sequence is TGTGCCAGCAGTTTATCGGTGGGCTCCTACAATGAGCAGTTCTTC. Residues: CASSLSVGSYNEQFF. The variable domain in full, with the rest retrieved from reference TRBV28 and TRBJ2-1, is DVKVTQSSRYLVKRTGEKVFLECVQDMDHENMFWYRQDPGLGLRLIYFSYDVKMKEKGDIPEGYSVSREKKERFSLILESASTNQTSMYLCASSLSVGSYNEQFFGPGTRLTVL.